This T cell receptor (beta chain) emerged from a study of shared clonotypes between healthy human individuals. Every subset had its genomic DNA shared out evenly among several immunoSEQ plates. Replicate PCRs run on sorted subsets employed approximately 0.2 ug DNA, roughly 30,000 T cell genomes. The assay was immunoSEQ multiplex PCR, and TCRdb's table has in-frame clones only and misses some. The data hold 330,000 or so clones, with less than 85% observed a single time. The CDR3 runs 15 residues. V gave up 0 bases and J gave up 3 bases; unmatched junction bases: 3. Germline V gives CDR1 KGHSH, CDR2 LQKENI. The split of CD4+ cells yielded CD45RA+ naive and CD45RA-negative memory subsets.

The receptor comes from a man between 25 and 39 years old in good health. The J gene is TRBJ2-7, the V gene TRBV18; 9 bases line up with TRBD2. Sequences were obtained from memory CD4+ T cells sorted from blood. Subset described: CD45RA-negative fraction. CDR3 loop: CASSPPGLAGYEQYF. In DNA, the CDR3 is TGTGCCAGCTCACCACCGGGACTAGCTGGCTACGAGCAGTACTTC.